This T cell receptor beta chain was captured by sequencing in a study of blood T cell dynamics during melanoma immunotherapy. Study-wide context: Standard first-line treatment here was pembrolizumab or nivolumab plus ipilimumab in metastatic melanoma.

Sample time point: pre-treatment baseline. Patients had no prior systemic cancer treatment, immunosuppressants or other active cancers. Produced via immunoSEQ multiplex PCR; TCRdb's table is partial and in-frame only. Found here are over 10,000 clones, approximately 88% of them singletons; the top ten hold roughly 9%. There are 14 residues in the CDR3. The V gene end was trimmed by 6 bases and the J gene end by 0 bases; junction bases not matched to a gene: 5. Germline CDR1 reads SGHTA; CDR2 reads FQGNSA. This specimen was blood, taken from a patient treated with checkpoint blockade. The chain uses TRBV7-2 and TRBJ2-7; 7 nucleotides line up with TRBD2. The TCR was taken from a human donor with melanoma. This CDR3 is CASRMGGSSYEQYF. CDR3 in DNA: TGTGCCAGCAGGATGGGGGGGAGCTCCTACGAGCAGTACTTC.